The present TCR beta chain was sequenced within a study of T cells in severe cutaneous drug reactions. Findings and limits, study-wide: All seven CBZ-SJS/TEN blister samples shared a public TCRbeta CDR3 at mean roughly 13%.

Carbamazepine had induced Stevens-Johnson syndrome or toxic epidermal necrolysis in the sequenced donors. Bulk and single-cell libraries used iRepertoire multiplex PCR with TCR subtype-specific primers. From its re-call of the multiplex PCR reads, TCRdb lists each CDR3 protein once, without DNA. Found here are 21,000 or so distinct CDR3 sequences; the top ten clones hold 6% to 8%. The CDR3 covers 19 residues. Germline-derived CDR1 and CDR2 are SEHNR and FQNEAQ (reference sequence). Points on this clonotype: Its antigen is unidentified.

The sample taken for sequencing was PBMCs. The chain links TRBV7-9 to TRBJ1-2. The receptor was derived from a human donor with toxic epidermal necrolysis, a severe cutaneous drug reaction. CDR3 loop: CASSLAILNGGWKGDGYTF.